A single sample gave rise to the 15 T cell receptor beta chains below, sequenced in a study of T cells in Graves' hyperthyroidism and ophthalmopathy. Amplification yielded TCR beta CDR3 regions, with RNA transcripts as the source. RT-PCR in the first round (using the HTBI primer set) targeted the TCR CDR3. TCRdb ran MiXCR on the multiplex PCR reads and lists one entry per CDR3 protein. This sample has about 600,000 distinct CDR3 sequences; roughly 15% occur once, and the top ten carry around an eighth. What was sequenced was blood. These receptors all stem from a woman aged 50 to 65 with Graves' ophthalmopathy.

This clonotype came up many times. This sequence joins TRBV20-1 and TRBJ2-3; 12 bases agree with TRBD1. Trimming removed 5 bases from V and 5 bases from J; junction bases left unmatched: 2. Germline V gene lookup returns CDR1 DFQATT and CDR2 SNEGSKA (reference sequence). The CDR3 length is 13 residues. The chain's CDR3 is CSAGTGGEDTQYF. DNA of the CDR3: TGCAGTGCTGGGACAGGGGGCGAAGATACGCAGTATTTT.

This clonotype was recorded at least ten times. V usage is TRBV11-2 and J usage is TRBJ2-1; no reliable D call. The germline V gene has CDR1 SGHAT and CDR2 FQNNGV. The CDR3 has 13 amino acids. Trimming pared 3 bases from V and 5 bases from J, leaving 8 bases between. The CDR3 DNA is TGTGCCAGCAGCTTCGTTGGCGACAATGAGCAGTTCTTC. Translated: CASSFVGDNEQFF.

This clonotype came up many times. The J gene is TRBJ1-1, the V gene TRBV5-1; D is perhaps TRBD1 (6 bases). The CDR3 is made up of 13 amino acids. V lost 1 base to trimming and J lost 7 bases, with 11 bases between them. Per germline, CDR1 SGHRS and CDR2 YFSETQ. The CDR3 DNA is TGCGCCAGCAGCTTGTTAGGGGGTAATGAAGCTTTCTTT. This translates into CASSLLGGNEAFF.

This clonotype occurred many times. The chain employs TRBV2 and TRBJ2-1; the match to TRBD1 covers 7 bases. Unmatched junction bases numbered 9, after V lost 7 bases and J lost 3 bases. CDR1 and CDR2 from the germline V gene are SNHLY and FYNNEI. This CDR3 spans 15 amino acids. DNA of the CDR3: TGTGCCAGCACTCTCCCGGGACAGAGCTACAATGAGCAGTTCTTC. Translated, it gives CASTLPGQSYNEQFF.

In its sample, this clonotype was seen many times. This chain connects TRBV5-1 to TRBJ1-4; D is uncertain. This CDR3 is 15 amino acids long. CDR1 and CDR2 from the germline V gene are SGHRS and YFSETQ. V lost 0 bases and J lost 8, with 14 bases in between. The CDR3 protein is CASSLDSTATEKLFF. CDR3 sequence (DNA): TGCGCCAGCAGCTTGGACTCAACTGCCACGGAAAAACTGTTTTTT.

The V and J genes are TRBV4-3 and TRBJ2-7, with a possible D match to TRBD2 (6 bases). Germline V gene lookup returns CDR1 LGHNA and CDR2 YSLEER. V was trimmed by 4 bases and J by 5 bases, leaving 18 bases between them. The CDR3 spans 15 residues. Written as DNA, the CDR3 is TGCGCCAGCAGCCTGTCCGCGGGGCCGACGGACGAGCAGTACTTC. It translates to CASSLSAGPTDEQYF.

This clonotype was recorded at least ten times. The chain links TRBV7-3 to TRBJ2-1; 8 nucleotides line up with TRBD1. The V gene's germline CDR1 is SGHTA and CDR2 FQGTGA. Trimming took 1 base from V and 8 from J; bases not matched to a gene: 4. This CDR3 contains 14 residues. CDR3 nucleotide sequence: TGTGCCAGCAGCTTAATTCAGGGGGCCCATGAGCAGTTCTTC. It specifies CASSLIQGAHEQFF.

There are a few counts of this clonotype. The rearrangement links TRBV27 to TRBJ1-5; D is unclear. CDR3 length: 15 amino acids. The ends were cut back, 6 bases at V and 0 bases at J, with 12 bases in the middle. Per germline, CDR1 MNHEY and CDR2 SMNVEV (reference sequence). The chain's CDR3 is CASSSTIYSNQPQHF. Written as DNA, the CDR3 is TGTGCCAGCAGCTCCACGATTTATAGCAATCAGCCCCAGCATTTT.

This chain connects TRBV6-6 to TRBJ1-3; D is unresolved. Germline CDR1 reads MNHNY; CDR2 reads SVGAGI (reference sequence). The CDR3 extends over 16 amino acids. V was pared by 0 bases and J by 0 bases, with 9 bases between. CDR3 coding DNA: TGTGCCAGCAGTTACTCCCCGGGGAGCTCTGGAAACACCATATATTTT. It translates to CASSYSPGSSGNTIYF.

This clonotype was counted at least ten times. The rearrangement uses TRBV27 and TRBJ2-1, with 11 bases aligning to TRBD1. CDR3 size: 16 residues. Looked up from germline, CDR1 is MNHEY and CDR2 is SMNVEV (reference sequence). The V gene end was trimmed by 2 bases and the J gene end by 4 bases; junction bases not matched to a gene: 4. The CDR3 coding sequence is TGTGCCAGCAGTTTACTTGGACAGGGGGCTTACAATGAGCAGTTCTTC. Its translation is CASSLLGQGAYNEQFF.

V is TRBV18 and J is TRBJ2-3; D is ambiguous. CDR1 is KGHSH and CDR2 is LQKENI in the germline V gene. CDR3 length: 15 residues. Trimming removed 0 bases from V and 0 bases from J, with 7 bases in between. CDR3 sequence reads: CASSPPSISTDTQYF. DNA for the CDR3: TGTGCCAGCTCACCACCGAGCATAAGCACAGATACGCAGTATTTT.

This clonotype was recorded many times. This chain uses TRBV7-2 with TRBJ2-7; D not certain. Germline-derived CDR1 and CDR2 are SGHTA and FQGNSA. CDR3 length: 14 amino acids. With 6 bases removed from V and 3 bases from J, the gap between germline ends came to 15 bases. This chain's CDR3 is CASSSDRTIYEQYF. The CDR3, as DNA: TGTGCCAGCAGTTCTGACCGGACCATCTACGAGCAGTACTTC. The full variable domain, rest sourced from reference TRBV7-2 and TRBJ2-7, is GAGVSQSPSNKVTEKGKDVELRCDPISGHTALYWYRQSLGQGLEFLIYFQGNSAPDKSGLPSDRFSAERTGGSVSTLTIQRTQQEDSAVYLCASSSDRTIYEQYFGPGTRLTVT.

The chain combines TRBV9 with TRBJ2-3; 10 bases fit TRBD2. V lost 3 bases, J lost 1 base, and 11 bases stayed unmatched. Germline assignment: CDR1 SGDLS and CDR2 YYNGEE. CDR3 size: 18 residues. CDR3 DNA sequence: TGTGCCAGCAGCGCCCGTGAAAGCGGGAGGGCGGGCACAGATACGCAGTATTTT. Its protein is CASSARESGRAGTDTQYF. Full variable domain (remainder filled in from reference TRBV9 and TRBJ2-3): DSGVTQTPKHLITATGQRVTLRCSPRSGDLSVYWYQQSLDQGLQFLIQYYNGEERAKGNILERFSAQQFPDLHSELNLSSLELGDSALYFCASSARESGRAGTDTQYFGPGTRLTVL.

This clonotype has at least ten counts. The J gene is TRBJ2-5, the V gene TRBV2, with 7 bases fitting TRBD1. CDR3 length: 16 amino acids. The V gene's germline CDR1 is SNHLY and CDR2 FYNNEI. Unmatched junction bases numbered 6, after V lost 0 bases and J lost 2 bases. The CDR3 region has the DNA TGTGCCAGCAGTGAAGCGGGGCCGGGACAGCAAGAGACCCAGTACTTC. Residues: CASSEAGPGQQETQYF.

This clonotype appeared many times. The chain recombines TRBV27 with TRBJ1-1; weak D call: TRBD1 (6 bases). The V and J ends lost 4 bases and 12 bases respectively, with 15 bases between them. Germline V gives CDR1 MNHEY, CDR2 SMNVEV (reference sequence). The CDR3 runs 12 residues. CDR3 DNA: TGTGCCAGCAGTTCAGGGGCTTCCGAAACTTTCTTT. Encoded protein: CASSSGASETFF.